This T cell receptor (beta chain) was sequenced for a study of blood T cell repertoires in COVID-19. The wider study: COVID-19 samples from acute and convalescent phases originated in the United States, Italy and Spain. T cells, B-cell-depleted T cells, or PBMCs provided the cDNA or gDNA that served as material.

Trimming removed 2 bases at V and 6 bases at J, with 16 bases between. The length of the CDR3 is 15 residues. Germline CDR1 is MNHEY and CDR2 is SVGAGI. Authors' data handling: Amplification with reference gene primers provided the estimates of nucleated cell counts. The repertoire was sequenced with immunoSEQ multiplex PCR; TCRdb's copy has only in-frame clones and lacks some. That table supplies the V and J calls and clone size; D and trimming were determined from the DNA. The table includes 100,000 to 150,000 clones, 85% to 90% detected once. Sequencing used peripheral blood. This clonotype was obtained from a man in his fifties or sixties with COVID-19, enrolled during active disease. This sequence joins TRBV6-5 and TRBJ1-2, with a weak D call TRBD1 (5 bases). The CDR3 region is CASSYLGTDGDGYTF. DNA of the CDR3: TGTGCCAGCAGTTACCTTGGGACTGACGGCGATGGCTACACCTTC.